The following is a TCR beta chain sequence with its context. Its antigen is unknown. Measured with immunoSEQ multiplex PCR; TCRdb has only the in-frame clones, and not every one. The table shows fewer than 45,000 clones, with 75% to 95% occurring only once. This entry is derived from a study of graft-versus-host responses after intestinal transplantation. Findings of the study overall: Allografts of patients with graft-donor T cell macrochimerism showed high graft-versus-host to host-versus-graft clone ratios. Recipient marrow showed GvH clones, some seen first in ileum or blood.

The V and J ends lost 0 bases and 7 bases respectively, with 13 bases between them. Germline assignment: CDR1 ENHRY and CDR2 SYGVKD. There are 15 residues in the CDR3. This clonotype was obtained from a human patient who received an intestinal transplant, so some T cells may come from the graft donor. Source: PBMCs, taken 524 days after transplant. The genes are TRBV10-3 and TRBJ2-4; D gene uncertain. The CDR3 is CAISESAAPENIQYF. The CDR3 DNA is TGTGCCATCAGTGAGTCGGCCGCCCCAGAGAACATTCAGTACTTC.